The clone carrying this TCR beta chain was recorded a few times. The antigen is not known. The data belong to a study of blood T cells in healthy people across ages. Study-wide results and caveats: The authors considered diversity estimates from one million T cells to be underestimates.

CDR1 is SQVTM and CDR2 is ANQGSEA in the germline V gene. This CDR3 spans 17 amino acids. Trimming cost V 4 bases and J 6 bases; bases outside gene matches: 18. Primed by a sample-barcoded 5' primer and a J-beta primer mix, a second PCR proceeded for roughly 6 to 12 cycles. TCRdb passed the 5' RACE reads through MiXCR, listing each CDR3 protein once. The sample carries 1.5 million to 2 million distinct CDR3 sequences, roughly 30% recorded once. This sequence was found in a woman in her thirties in good health. This chain joins TRBV29-1 and TRBJ1-2; 9 bases line up with TRBD1. The sequencing input was blood. CDR3 residues: CSVVSGDRAWGAHGYTF. The CDR3 nucleotides are TGCAGCGTTGTTTCGGGGGACAGGGCGTGGGGGGCCCATGGCTACACCTTC.